The present T cell receptor beta chain was sequenced within a study of T cell changes during pregnancy in multiple sclerosis. J gave up 0 bases and V 3 bases, and 2 bases lay outside the gene matches. The CDR3 totals 15 residues. The germline gives CDR1 SGHRS, CDR2 YFSETQ. Method: immunoSEQ multiplex PCR; TCRdb's copy keeps in-frame clones and lacks some. The table has some 110,000 clones, roughly 89% seen once; the top ten hold about 1.6%. This specimen was peripheral blood, taken before pregnancy. The source is a female donor with multiple sclerosis, enrolled in a pregnancy study. The chain couples TRBV5-1 to TRBJ2-2, with TRBD2 matching 7 bases. In DNA form, the CDR3 reads TGCGCCAGCAGCTATACTAGCGCGAACACCGGGGAGCTGTTTTTT. Residues: CASSYTSANTGELFF.